The sequence of this T cell receptor beta chain was determined in a study of regulatory T cells. The PCR used 52 TRBV and 13 TRBJ primers. The repertoire was sequenced with immunoSEQ multiplex PCR; TCRdb's copy has only in-frame clones and lacks some. The repertoire consists of about 20,000 clones, with roughly 93% occurring once and the leading ten covering roughly 3.5%. The V and J ends lost 0 bases and 5 bases, in that order; junction bases with no gene match: 5. Per the germline V gene, CDR1 is SGHRS and CDR2 is YFSETQ. The CDR3 runs to 15 residues. A couple of CD3G-deficient patients had more severe autoimmunity; all had some. Patients aged 2 to 39 years had fewer naive T cells.

Source material: CD8+ T cells sorted from blood. This sequence originates from a child younger than 10 with CD3G deficiency. The J gene is TRBJ2-3, the V gene TRBV5-1, with TRBD1 identical over 8 bases. In nucleotides, the CDR3 is TGCGCCAGCAGCTTGGGACAGGGGATCAAAGATACGCAGTATTTT. Encoded protein: CASSLGQGIKDTQYF. Looking up the rest from reference TRBV5-1 and TRBJ2-3 gives the full variable domain: KAGVTQTPRYLIKTRGQQVTLSCSPISGHRSVSWYQQTPGQGLQFLFEYFSETQRNKGNFPGRFSGRQFSNSRSEMNVSTLELGDSALYLCASSLGQGIKDTQYFGPGTRLTVL.